The next 8 T cell receptor beta chains were all read from a single sample in a study of OX40 agonist ivuxolimab in advanced cancers. Generated by immunoSEQ multiplex PCR, the TCRdb table keeps only in-frame clones and is missing some. Among 50,000 to 65,000 clones listed, less than 90% were seen once. The starting material was CD4+ or CD8+ T cells sorted from blood, obtained in a trial of the OX40 agonist ivuxolimab. The receptors shown here come from an adult with an advanced solid tumor such as melanoma, head and neck, liver or kidney cancer.

The rearrangement joins TRBV7-9 to TRBJ1-3, with unresolved D. CDR1 and CDR2 from the germline V gene are SEHNR and FQNEAQ (reference sequence). V was clipped by 5 bases and J by 3 bases, with 5 bases between them. This CDR3 has 12 residues. CDR3 residues: CASSPGGNTIYF. Here the CDR3 DNA reads TGTGCCAGCAGCCCCGGTGGAAACACCATATATTTT.

J is TRBJ2-3 and V is TRBV9; no reliable D call. The CDR3 spans 17 residues. Trimming pared 4 bases from V and 0 bases from J, leaving 18 bases between. Looked up from germline, CDR1 is SGDLS and CDR2 is YYNGEE. CDR3 nucleotides: TGTGCCAGCAGCCTCTCAGGAGCCCGATCTAGCACAGATACGCAGTATTTT. This gives the protein CASSLSGARSSTDTQYF.

CDR3 region: CASSTGLAGGQNYNEQFF. In DNA, the CDR3 is TGTGCCAGTAGTACCGGACTAGCGGGAGGCCAAAACTACAATGAGCAGTTCTTC. V gene TRBV19 combines with J gene TRBJ2-1; 14 bases are shared with TRBD2. This CDR3 contains 18 residues. Trimming removed 4 bases from V and 3 bases from J; junction bases left unmatched: 8. CDR1 is LNHDA, CDR2 SQIVND, per germline (reference sequence).

The gene calls are TRBV6-1 and TRBJ1-1, with no clear D. V gave up 2 bases and J gave up 6 bases, with 10 bases separating them. The CDR3 is 13 amino acids. Germline values: CDR1 MNHNS, CDR2 SASEGT. Here the CDR3 DNA reads TGTGCCAGCAGTGAACAAGGACCGTCTGAAGCTTTCTTT. Amino acid sequence: CASSEQGPSEAFF.

The chain recombines TRBV4-2 with TRBJ1-2; TRBD1 aligns across 9 bases. The J segment lost 6 bases and the V segment lost 4 bases, leaving 6 bases of the junction unmatched. The CDR3 spans 14 residues. From germline, CDR1 is LGHNA and CDR2 YNFKEQ. The CDR3 DNA sequence: TGTGCCAGCAGCCGGGGACAGGGTGGGAATGGCTACACCTTC. It yields the protein CASSRGQGGNGYTF.

The chain carries TRBV27 and TRBJ1-5, with D maybe TRBD1 (5 bases). Trimming shortened V by 5 bases and J by 2 bases, and 13 bases separated the two germline ends. Germline V gene data show CDR1 as MNHEY and CDR2 as SMNVEV (reference sequence). The CDR3 is 15 residues long. CDR3 nucleotides: TGTGCCAGCAGTCCAGAGGGACGGGGCAATCAGCCCCAGCATTTT. Translation: CASSPEGRGNQPQHF.

The chain uses TRBV23-1 and TRBJ1-5; D unclear. Being an ORF, TRBV23-1 has a function that is uncertain. Trimming took off 6 bases at V and 3 bases at J, with 24 bases between the two ends. This CDR3 is 18 amino acids long. CDR3 residues: CASSLNGLQTEDNQPQHF. For the CDR3, the DNA is TGCGCCAGCAGCCTAAATGGCCTCCAGACCGAGGACAATCAGCCCCAGCATTTT.

In DNA form, the CDR3 reads TGTGCCAGCAGGACGGAGTCAACAGATACGCAGTATTTT. Amino acids: CASRTESTDTQYF. The rearrangement uses TRBV2 and TRBJ2-3, with unresolved D. CDR1 and CDR2 from the germline V gene are SNHLY and FYNNEI. V was shortened by 6 bases and J by 3 bases, with 10 bases between the two germline ends. The CDR3 runs to 13 residues.